This T cell receptor beta chain emerged from a study of identical twins. Study outcomes and limitations: Alpha sequences out of frame and shared by twins had excess low generation probability.

Only healthy Caucasians were enrolled as donors. Germline lookup yields CDR1 ENHRY and CDR2 SYGVKD. The V end was cut by 3 bases, the J end by 0 bases, with 11 bases between. This CDR3 comprises 16 residues. TCRdb recomputed calls from the 5' RACE reads with MiXCR, one row per CDR3 protein. Here the sample spans around 250,000 distinct CDR3 sequences, approximately 8.6% being singletons. This clonotype was seen many times. As yet, its antigen is unknown. This sample was shared with a second study, whose subject was yellow fever vaccine responses in identical twins. That investigation notes: Twin vaccine T cell responses reportedly seemed partly convergent, partly personalized.

This clonotype originated in a woman aged 18-30 years in good health. The chain employs TRBV10-3 and TRBJ2-2; D possibly corresponds to TRBD2 (5 bases). The source material was CD8+ T cells sorted from blood. CDR3 nucleotides: TGTGCCATCAGTGATCCCGGGGTACCGAACACCGGGGAGCTGTTTTTT. This encodes CAISDPGVPNTGELFF.